A single sample is the source of the 28 T cell receptor beta chains below, sequenced in a study of beta chain features in type 1 diabetes (dated by TCRdb to the late 2010s). Library preparation used the immunoSEQ multiplex PCR assay. The entire amount of isolated RNA was reverse transcribed using the High Capacity cDNA Reverse Transcription Kit, so the sequenced TCRB transcripts were expressed ones. Imported from immuneACCESS, the table was reduced by TCRdb to in-frame sequences with V and J called. These copies leave out some clones; in studies compared against another copy, an unresolved V gene accounts for under half, and the cause of the remainder is not known. Recorded for this sample are 250,000 or so clones; over 65% of them occurred a single time. The leading ten clones occupy roughly 0.048% of the sample. Sequences were obtained from naive CD4+ T cells from blood. The cell subset or site label here, explained by the study, means: true naive CD4+ T cells. The receptors were sampled from a man aged 25-45 years in good health.

The chain carries TRBV13 and TRBJ1-1, with D perhaps TRBD1 (5 bases). The CDR3 runs 13 residues. Germline loops: CDR1 PRHDT, CDR2 FYEKMQ (reference sequence). The CDR3 nucleotides read TGTGCAGAGAGAAGGTTTGGGGGCACTGAAGCTTTCTTT. It yields the protein CAERRFGGTEAFF.

The V call is TRBV5-4, the J call TRBJ2-3; D uncertain. Germline V gives CDR1 SGHNT, CDR2 YYREEE (reference sequence). CDR3 length equals 15 residues. V shed 4 bases and J shed 4 bases, with 16 bases lying between them. The CDR3 spells CASSPRTAVSDTQYF. The CDR3 nucleotides read TGTGCCAGCAGCCCGCGGACGGCCGTATCAGATACGCAGTATTTT.

J is TRBJ2-7 and V is TRBV7-9, with TRBD1 as a possible D gene (6 bases). The V gene's germline CDR1 is SEHNR and CDR2 FQNEAQ (reference sequence). V dropped 5 bases and J dropped 2 bases, with 13 bases sitting between them. This CDR3 has 14 amino acids. CDR3 amino acids: CASSGRDTPYEQYF. DNA of the CDR3: TGTGCCAGCAGCGGCCGGGACACCCCCTACGAGCAGTACTTC.

The chain employs TRBV20-1 and TRBJ2-7; weak D call: TRBD1 (5 bases). Germline V gene data show CDR1 as DFQATT and CDR2 as SNEGSKA (reference sequence). Trimming took 5 bases from V and 2 from J, leaving 7 bases between them. The CDR3 runs 11 residues. Here the CDR3 reads CSASDTYEQYF. CDR3 DNA: TGCAGTGCTTCGGACACCTACGAGCAGTACTTC.

The table lists this clone with a few counts. The chain combines TRBV5-1 with TRBJ2-5, with 8 bases lining up with TRBD2. Trimming took 4 bases from V and 4 from J; bases not matched to a gene: 9. The CDR3 has 15 amino acids. Per germline, CDR1 SGHRS and CDR2 YFSETQ. This CDR3 reads CASSVGTSGGETQYF. CDR3 sequence (DNA): TGCGCCAGCAGCGTCGGGACTAGTGGGGGAGAGACCCAGTACTTC.

The chain couples TRBV10-3 to TRBJ2-1; D is possibly TRBD2 (6 bases). V dropped 2 bases and J dropped 4 bases, with 21 bases sitting between them. CDR3 length equals 18 residues. Germline V gene data show CDR1 as ENHRY and CDR2 as SYGVKD. For the CDR3, the DNA is TGTGCCATCAGTGAGCAACTCCTTCGGGGGAAGGGATACAATGAGCAGTTCTTC. This codes for CAISEQLLRGKGYNEQFF.

This chain uses TRBV29-1 with TRBJ2-3; D might be TRBD1 or TRBD2, each matching 6 bases. V lost 4 bases, J lost 4 bases, and 12 bases lay in between. CDR1 and CDR2 (germline): SQVTM, ANQGSEA. CDR3 size: 13 residues. The CDR3 here is CSVGFGGSDTQYF. The CDR3 DNA sequence: TGCAGCGTTGGGTTCGGGGGCTCAGATACGCAGTATTTT.

The CDR3 here is CASSEAWGMDNEKLFF. The CDR3 DNA follows: TGTGCCAGCAGTGAAGCGTGGGGGATGGATAATGAAAAACTGTTTTTT. The chain uses TRBV2 and TRBJ1-4; possible D gene TRBD1, 5 bases. Trimming took off 0 bases at V and 4 bases at J, with 12 bases between the two ends. The length of the CDR3 is 16 residues. CDR1 is SNHLY and CDR2 is FYNNEI in the germline V gene.

V is TRBV30 and J is TRBJ2-3; TRBD2 agrees at 10 bases. The V gene's germline CDR1 is GTSNPN and CDR2 SVGIG (reference sequence). Germline trimming cut 1 base from V and 1 base from J; bases unmatched to any gene: 2. The CDR3 has 15 residues. In DNA, the CDR3 is TGTGCCTGGAGTGCGCTAGCGGGGGGCACAGATACGCAGTATTTT. Translation: CAWSALAGGTDTQYF.

This clone was recorded a few times. The chain couples TRBV6-1 to TRBJ2-4; 10 bases align to TRBD2. Germline assignment: CDR1 MNHNS and CDR2 SASEGT. The CDR3 spans 20 residues. The J segment lost 0 bases and the V segment lost 4 bases, leaving 15 bases of the junction unmatched. CDR3 loop: CASSGLAGARGMLAKNIQYF. The CDR3 nucleotides read TGTGCCAGCAGTGGGCTAGCGGGAGCGAGGGGAATGCTAGCCAAAAACATTCAGTACTTC.

The sample holds a few counts of this clone. Other DNA sequences from this sample encode an identical CDR3 as well. The V call is TRBV30, the J call TRBJ2-6, with unresolved D. Germline CDR1 reads GTSNPN; CDR2 reads SVGIG (reference sequence). The CDR3 is made up of 13 amino acids. V lost 4 bases and J lost 1, with 5 bases in between. This chain's CDR3 is CAWTGSGANVLTF. The CDR3 coding sequence is TGTGCCTGGACGGGTTCTGGGGCCAACGTCCTGACTTTC.

J is TRBJ1-1 and V is TRBV7-9, with D possibly being TRBD1 (5 bases). Germline loops: CDR1 SEHNR, CDR2 FQNEAQ (reference sequence). This CDR3 region has 15 residues. The V gene lost 1 base and the J gene lost 1 base, with 10 bases spanning the gap. The CDR3 spells CASSLERGRNTEAFF. The CDR3 coding sequence is TGTGCCAGCAGCTTAGAGAGGGGCAGGAACACTGAAGCTTTCTTT.

The chain joins TRBV23-1 to TRBJ2-1; a possible D gene is TRBD2 (5 bases). TRBV23-1 is classed as an ORF, of uncertain function. The CDR3 consists of 11 residues. Trimming took off 6 bases at V and 5 bases at J, with 5 bases between the two ends. The CDR3 protein is CASRGDNEQFF. CDR3 nucleotide sequence: TGCGCCAGCAGGGGAGACAATGAGCAGTTCTTC.

This chain joins TRBV14 and TRBJ1-1; 7 bases fit TRBD1. V dropped 4 bases and J dropped 0; count of bases not matched to a gene: 5. The germline gives CDR1 SGHDN, CDR2 FVKESK. This CDR3 is 15 amino acids long. This CDR3 is CASSPTGIMNTEAFF. The CDR3 coding sequence is TGTGCCAGCAGCCCGACAGGGATTATGAACACTGAAGCTTTCTTT.

This chain joins TRBV12-5 and TRBJ2-5, with D hard to call. The CDR3 covers 11 residues. V lost 6 bases, J lost 1 base, and 3 bases lay in between. Germline V gene sequence: CDR1 LGHNT, CDR2 FRNRAP. This CDR3 reads CASGPQETQYF. As DNA, the CDR3 is TGTGCTAGTGGCCCCCAAGAGACCCAGTACTTC.

About this clone: Other DNA sequences in the same sample also yield this CDR3. This rearrangement joins TRBV15 to TRBJ2-3; D remains unclear. The CDR3 is made up of 14 amino acids. Germline V CDR1 and CDR2: LNHNV, YYDKDF (reference sequence). V lost 0 bases and J lost 1, with 5 bases in between. In DNA, the CDR3 is TGTGCCACCAGCAGAGACCGGGGCACAGATACGCAGTATTTT. Amino acids: CATSRDRGTDTQYF.

This clone was picked up one time. The chain is built from TRBV6-5 and TRBJ2-1; D call uncertain. Germline loops: CDR1 MNHEY, CDR2 SVGAGI. Trimming took off 2 bases at V and 4 bases at J, with 9 bases between the two ends. This CDR3 is built from 14 residues. Written as DNA, the CDR3 is TGTGCCAGCAGTTACGAGTCCAGTTACAATGAGCAGTTCTTC. Its protein product is CASSYESSYNEQFF.

This clone appeared a single time. V usage is TRBV7-2 and J usage is TRBJ2-3, with 8 bases matching TRBD1. V trimming: 5 bases; J trimming: 6 bases; junction bases outside the gene matches: 10. The germline V gene has CDR1 SGHTA and CDR2 FQGNSA. This CDR3 contains 15 residues. CDR3 coding DNA: TGTGCCAGCAGCCCGGACAGGGCTAGGACGGATACGCAGTATTTT. Translating gives CASSPDRARTDTQYF.

This clone was seen a single time. The same CDR3 arises from other DNA sequences in this sample as well. The V call is TRBV7-2, the J call TRBJ2-1; weak D call: TRBD2 (5 bases). The V and J ends lost 0 bases and 0 bases respectively, with 6 bases between them. CDR3 length equals 15 residues. In germline, CDR1 is SGHTA, CDR2 FQGNSA. The CDR3 region is CASSLAGSSYNEQFF. As DNA, the CDR3 is TGTGCCAGCAGCTTAGCGGGGAGCTCCTACAATGAGCAGTTCTTC. Combining the CDR3 with reference TRBV7-2 and TRBJ2-1 gives the whole variable domain GAGVSQSPSNKVTEKGKDVELRCDPISGHTALYWYRQSLGQGLEFLIYFQGNSAPDKSGLPSDRFSAERTGGSVSTLTIQRTQQEDSAVYLCASSLAGSSYNEQFFGPGTRLTVL.

This clone was seen a handful of times. The chain couples TRBV29-1 to TRBJ2-1, with 7 bases fitting TRBD2. The germline V gene has CDR1 SQVTM and CDR2 ANQGSEA. After removal of 7 bases from V and 7 bases from J, the junction contained 13 bases not matched to a gene. This CDR3 has 14 residues. CDR3 nucleotides: TGCAGCGCCGCCGGGGGGACCATGTTGAATGAGCAGTTCTTC. Protein sequence: CSAAGGTMLNEQFF.

As regards this clone: This CDR3 is also generated by other DNA sequences in the sample. The chain combines TRBV30 with TRBJ2-3; D unresolved. Germline CDR1 is GTSNPN and CDR2 is SVGIG (reference sequence). Trimming cost V 0 bases and J 6 bases, with 4 bases left between them. The CDR3 is made up of 11 amino acids. The CDR3 is CAWSVLDTQYF. The CDR3 region has the DNA TGTGCCTGGAGTGTACTTGATACGCAGTATTTT.

The J gene is TRBJ2-1, the V gene TRBV4-2; 13 nucleotides agree with TRBD2. The CDR3 loop spans 14 amino acids. Germline CDR1 reads LGHNA; CDR2 reads YNFKEQ. Unmatched junction bases numbered 2, after V lost 4 bases and J lost 8 bases. In nucleotides, the CDR3 is TGTGCCAGCAGCCTAGGACTAGCGGGGGATGAGCAGTTCTTC. This translates into CASSLGLAGDEQFF.

The CDR3 DNA sequence: TGCGCCAGCAGCTTGGAGAGGGGAAGTGGCTACACCTTC. The encoded protein is CASSLERGSGYTF. The rearrangement joins TRBV5-1 to TRBJ1-2; tentative D call: TRBD1 (5 bases). V lost 0 bases and J lost 7, with 10 bases in between. This CDR3 comprises 13 residues. The germline V gene has CDR1 SGHRS and CDR2 YFSETQ.

This chain joins TRBV2 and TRBJ2-7; D may be TRBD1 (5 bases). Trimming removed 4 bases at V and 4 bases at J, with 11 bases between. In germline, CDR1 is SNHLY, CDR2 FYNNEI. The CDR3 is 13 residues long. CDR3 in DNA: TGTGCCAGCAGTGGCGGACACGCGTACGAGCAGTACTTC. Protein product: CASSGGHAYEQYF.

The rearrangement links TRBV27 to TRBJ2-1; D perhaps matches TRBD1 (5 bases). CDR1 MNHEY and CDR2 SMNVEV come from the germline V gene (reference sequence). The CDR3 is 15 residues long. V lost 5 bases to trimming and J lost 7 bases, with 18 bases between them. CDR3 protein: CASSHDRGINNEQFF. The CDR3 bases are TGTGCCAGCAGTCACGATAGGGGCATTAATAATGAGCAGTTCTTC.

This chain connects TRBV6-5 to TRBJ1-3; D uncertain. V lost 7 bases to trimming and J lost 8 bases, with 9 bases between them. The CDR3 contains 11 residues. Germline CDR1 reads MNHEY; CDR2 reads SVGAGI. CDR3 coding DNA: TGTGCCAGCATGAACTCGGACACCATATATTTT. This codes for CASMNSDTIYF.

V gene TRBV18 combines with J gene TRBJ2-7; 12 nucleotides align to TRBD2. V lost 3 bases and J lost 4; bases outside the gene matches: 4. Germline assignment: CDR1 KGHSH and CDR2 LQKENI. This CDR3 is built from 15 residues. CDR3 in DNA: TGTGCCAGCTCACCGAGGACTAGCGGGGAGTACGAGCAGTACTTC. It translates to CASSPRTSGEYEQYF.

This clone has just a few counts. The V gene is TRBV28, the J gene TRBJ2-1; TRBD2 matches at 8 bases. Germline V gene sequence: CDR1 MDHEN, CDR2 SYDVKM. The V segment lost 5 bases and the J segment 8 bases; nucleotides outside the gene matches: 8. The CDR3 is 14 amino acids. CDR3 in DNA: TGTGCCAGCAGTGACAGCGGGAGTAAGGATGAGCAGTTCTTC. Translation: CASSDSGSKDEQFF.